The 7 T cell receptor beta chains in this list originate from one sample, sequenced in a study of cytomegalovirus exposure and HLA in healthy donors. Assay used: immunoSEQ multiplex PCR; TCRdb lists only in-frame clones, some missing. The data contain about 130,000 clones, approximately 89% of them singletons. Sequencing was carried out using PBMCs. Receptor source: a young man in good health and CMV-seronegative.

This clone was seen only once. The chain joins TRBV9 to TRBJ2-5, with D tentatively TRBD2 (5 bases). V gave up 0 bases and J gave up 7 bases, with 10 bases separating them. The germline V gene encodes CDR1 SGDLS and CDR2 YYNGEE. The CDR3 covers 13 residues. Here the CDR3 reads CASSVEGRGTQYF. CDR3 nucleotide sequence: TGTGCCAGCAGCGTAGAGGGTCGGGGGACCCAGTACTTC.

In its sample, this clone was seen once. This sequence joins TRBV5-1 and TRBJ2-7, with 9 bases lining up with TRBD2. This CDR3 spans 14 amino acids. V lost 2 bases, J lost 3 bases, and 3 bases stayed unmatched. The germline CDR1 and CDR2 sequences are SGHRS and YFSETQ. CDR3 protein: CASSFGGRDYEQYF. DNA for the CDR3: TGCGCCAGCAGCTTTGGCGGGAGGGACTACGAGCAGTACTTC.

This chain uses TRBV6-5 with TRBJ2-1; 12 bases align to TRBD2. With V trimmed by 2 bases and J by 8 bases, 7 bases remained unmatched. Germline CDR1 and CDR2: MNHEY and SVGAGI. This CDR3 region has 16 residues. The CDR3 spells CASSYGPSGGGYEQFF. DNA for the CDR3: TGTGCCAGCAGTTACGGGCCTAGCGGGGGGGGCTATGAGCAGTTCTTC.

This clone occurred a few times. The chain has TRBV4-3 and TRBJ1-2; 7 nucleotides line up with TRBD1. V shed 3 bases and J 6 bases; nucleotides not matched to a gene: 10. The CDR3 consists of 15 residues. Germline CDR1 reads LGHNA; CDR2 reads YSLEER. For the CDR3, the DNA is TGCGCCAGCAGCCAGCGGTTGGGGCAGGGGGATGGCTACACCTTC. Translated: CASSQRLGQGDGYTF.

This chain joins TRBV7-6 and TRBJ2-3; TRBD2 agrees at 13 bases. The CDR3 sequence is 15 residues long. Germline values: CDR1 SGHVS, CDR2 FNYEAQ. V shed 5 bases, J shed 5 bases, and the junction held 4 bases outside the gene matches. CDR3 residues: CASSPGLAGIDTQYF. The DNA of the CDR3 is TGTGCCAGCAGCCCGGGACTAGCGGGGATAGATACGCAGTATTTT.

This clone was detected a few times. This chain joins TRBV6-5 and TRBJ1-6; 7 bases line up with TRBD1. This CDR3 region has 14 residues. With 5 bases clipped from V and 10 bases from J, the junction kept 8 bases outside the gene matches. CDR1 and CDR2 (germline): MNHEY, SVGAGI. The CDR3 region is CASSPGGWGSPLHF. The CDR3 nucleotides are TGTGCCAGCAGTCCAGGGGGATGGGGATCACCCCTCCACTTT.

This clone was seen once. The chain is built from TRBV5-1 and TRBJ1-6, with 11 bases matching TRBD1. Germline V CDR1 and CDR2: SGHRS, YFSETQ. This CDR3 has 18 amino acids. V trimming: 2 bases; J trimming: 0 bases; junction bases outside the gene matches: 4. CDR3 residues: CASSLGQGAGSYNSPLHF. For the CDR3, the DNA is TGCGCCAGCAGCTTAGGACAGGGGGCAGGCTCCTATAATTCACCCCTCCACTTT.